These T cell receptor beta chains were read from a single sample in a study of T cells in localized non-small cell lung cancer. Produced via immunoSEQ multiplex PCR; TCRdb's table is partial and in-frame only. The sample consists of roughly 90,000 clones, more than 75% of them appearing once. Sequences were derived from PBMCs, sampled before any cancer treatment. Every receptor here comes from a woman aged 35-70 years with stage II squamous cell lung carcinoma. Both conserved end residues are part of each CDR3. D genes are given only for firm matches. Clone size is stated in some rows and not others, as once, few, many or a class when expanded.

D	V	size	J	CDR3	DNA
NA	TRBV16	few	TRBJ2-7	CASSQSTVSYEQYF	TGTGCCAGCAGCCAATCGACAGTCTCCTACGAGCAGTACTTC
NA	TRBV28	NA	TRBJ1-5	CASSLVSGDQPQHF	TGTGCCAGCAGTTTAGTTTCAGGGGATCAGCCCCAGCATTTT
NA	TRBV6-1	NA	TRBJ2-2	CASSDPSGWVGELFF	TGTGCCAGCAGTGACCCGTCGGGATGGGTCGGGGAGCTGTTTTTT
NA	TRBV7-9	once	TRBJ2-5	CASSLGSGPRQGETQYF	TGTGCCAGCAGCTTAGGGTCGGGCCCCCGCCAGGGCGAGACCCAGTACTTC
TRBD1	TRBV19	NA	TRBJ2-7	CASKLTGGTYEQYF	TGTGCCAGTAAGCTGACAGGGGGGACCTACGAGCAGTACTTC
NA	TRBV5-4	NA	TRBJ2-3	CASSLAKGGIWGDTQYF	TGTGCCAGCAGCTTGGCCAAGGGGGGCATATGGGGAGATACGCAGTATTTT
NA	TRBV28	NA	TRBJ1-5	CASHSPGGLSQPQHF	TGTGCCAGCCACTCCCCTGGGGGGCTATCTCAGCCCCAGCATTTT
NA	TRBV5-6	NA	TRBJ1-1	CASSLFWQLNTEAFF	TGTGCCAGCAGCTTGTTTTGGCAGCTGAACACTGAAGCTTTCTTT
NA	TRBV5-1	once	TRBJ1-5	CASSSVPGDYSNQPQHF	TGCGCCAGCAGCTCCGTTCCAGGGGACTATAGCAATCAGCCCCAGCATTTT
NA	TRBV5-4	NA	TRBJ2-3	CASSLTWGTDTQYF	TGTGCCAGCAGCCTTACTTGGGGCACAGATACGCAGTATTTT
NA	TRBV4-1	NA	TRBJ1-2	CASSQDQDSANYGYTF	TGCGCCAGCAGCCAAGACCAGGACAGCGCCAACTATGGCTACACCTTC
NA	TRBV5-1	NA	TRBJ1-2	CASSPDTQGYTF	TGCGCCAGCAGCCCGGACACGCAGGGCTACACCTTC
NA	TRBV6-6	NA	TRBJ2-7	CASSWILAPYEQYF	TGTGCCAGCAGTTGGATCCTAGCACCCTACGAGCAGTACTTC
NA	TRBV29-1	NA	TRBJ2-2	CSVVGGTGELFF	TGCAGCGTTGTAGGTGGCACCGGGGAGCTGTTTTTT
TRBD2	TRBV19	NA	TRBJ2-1	CASSSPGGAGGVRINNEQFF	TGTGCCAGTAGTAGCCCCGGGGGAGCGGGGGGCGTACGGATTAACAATGAGCAGTTCTTC
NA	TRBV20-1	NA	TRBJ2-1	CTRRHYNEQFF	TGCACCCGGCGGCACTACAATGAGCAGTTCTTC
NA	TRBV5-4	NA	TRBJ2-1	CASSFPGVSSYNEQFF	TGTGCCAGCAGCTTCCCGGGGGTGAGCTCCTACAATGAGCAGTTCTTC
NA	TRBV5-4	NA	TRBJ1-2	CASSQARTRPGYGYTF	TGTGCCAGCAGCCAAGCTAGGACACGGCCTGGCTATGGCTACACCTTC
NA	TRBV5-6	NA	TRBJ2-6	CASSLGQPSGANVLTF	TGTGCCAGCAGCTTGGGCCAGCCCTCTGGGGCCAACGTCCTGACTTTC
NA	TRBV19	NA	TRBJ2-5	CASSLGGLGTQYF	TGTGCCAGTAGTCTGGGGGGCCTCGGGACCCAGTACTTC
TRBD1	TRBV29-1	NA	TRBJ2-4	CSARQGVNIQYF	TGCAGCGCTAGACAGGGGGTAAACATTCAGTACTTC
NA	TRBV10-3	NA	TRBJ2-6	CAIRSSKVSGANVLTF	TGTGCCATCAGGTCGAGCAAGGTTTCTGGGGCCAACGTCCTGACTTTC